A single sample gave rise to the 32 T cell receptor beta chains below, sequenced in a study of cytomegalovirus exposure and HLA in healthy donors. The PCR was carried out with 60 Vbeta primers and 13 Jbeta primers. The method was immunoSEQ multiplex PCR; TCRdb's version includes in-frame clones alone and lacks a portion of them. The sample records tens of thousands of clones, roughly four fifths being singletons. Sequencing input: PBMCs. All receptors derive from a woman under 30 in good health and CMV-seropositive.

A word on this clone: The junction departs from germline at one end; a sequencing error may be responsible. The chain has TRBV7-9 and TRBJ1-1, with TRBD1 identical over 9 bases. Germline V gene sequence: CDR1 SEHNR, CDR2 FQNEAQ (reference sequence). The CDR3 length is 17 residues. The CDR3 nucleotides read TGTGTCAGCAGCTTAGGGGGGACAGGGAGTGATCACACTGAAGCTTTCTTT. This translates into CVSSLGGTGSDHTEAFF.

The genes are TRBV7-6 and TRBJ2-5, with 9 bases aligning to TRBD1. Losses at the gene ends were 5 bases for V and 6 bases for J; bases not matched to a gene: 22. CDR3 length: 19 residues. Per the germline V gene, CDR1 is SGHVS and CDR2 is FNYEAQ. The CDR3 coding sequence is TGTGCCAGCAGCAACGTCCCGGGACAGGGTACCCTATTTGGAAAGACCCAGTACTTC. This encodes CASSNVPGQGTLFGKTQYF.

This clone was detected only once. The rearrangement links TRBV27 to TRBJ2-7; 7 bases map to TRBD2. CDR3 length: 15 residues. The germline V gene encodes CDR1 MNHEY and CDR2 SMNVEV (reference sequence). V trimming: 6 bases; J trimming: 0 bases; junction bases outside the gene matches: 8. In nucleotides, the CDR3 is TGTGCCAGCAGCCTGACTAGCAGGGCCTCCTACGAGCAGTACTTC. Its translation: CASSLTSRASYEQYF.

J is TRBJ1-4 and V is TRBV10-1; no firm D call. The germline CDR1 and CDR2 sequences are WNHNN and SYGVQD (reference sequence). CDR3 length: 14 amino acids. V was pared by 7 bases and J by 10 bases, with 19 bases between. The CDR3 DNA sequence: TGCGCCAGCAAGGATAGTCAGCTCCGGGGAAAACTGTTTTTT. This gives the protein CASKDSQLRGKLFF.

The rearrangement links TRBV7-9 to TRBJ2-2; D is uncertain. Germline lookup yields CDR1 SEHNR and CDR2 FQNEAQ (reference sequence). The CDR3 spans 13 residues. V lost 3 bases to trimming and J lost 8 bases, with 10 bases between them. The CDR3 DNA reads TGTGCCAGCAGCTTTCGGCCGGGTGGGGAGCTGTTTTTT. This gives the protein CASSFRPGGELFF. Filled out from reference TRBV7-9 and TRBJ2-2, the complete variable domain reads DTGVSQNPRHKITKRGQNVTFRCDPISEHNRLYWYRQTLGQGPEFLTYFQNEAQLEKSRLLSDRFSAERPKGSFSTLEIQRTEQGDSAMYLCASSFRPGGELFFGEGSRLTVL.

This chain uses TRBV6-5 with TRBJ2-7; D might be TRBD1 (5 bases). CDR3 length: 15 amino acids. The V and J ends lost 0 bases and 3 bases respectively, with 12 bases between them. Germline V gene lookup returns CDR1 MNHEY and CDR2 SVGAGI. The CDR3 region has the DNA TGTGCCAGCAGTTACTCGGGGAACCAGGGCTACGAGCAGTACTTC. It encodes CASSYSGNQGYEQYF.

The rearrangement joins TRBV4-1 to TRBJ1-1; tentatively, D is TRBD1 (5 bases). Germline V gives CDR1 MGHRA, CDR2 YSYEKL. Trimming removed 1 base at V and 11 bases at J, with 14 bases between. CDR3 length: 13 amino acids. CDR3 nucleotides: TGCGCCAGCAGCCAAGCGTTCTCAAAGGGGGCTTTCTTT. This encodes CASSQAFSKGAFF.

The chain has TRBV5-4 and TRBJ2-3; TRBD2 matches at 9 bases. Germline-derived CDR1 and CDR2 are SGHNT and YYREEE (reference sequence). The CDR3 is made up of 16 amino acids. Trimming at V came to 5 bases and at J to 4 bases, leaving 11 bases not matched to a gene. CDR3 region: CASSLRVASGADTQYF. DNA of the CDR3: TGTGCCAGCAGTCTGCGGGTGGCTAGCGGGGCAGATACGCAGTATTTT.

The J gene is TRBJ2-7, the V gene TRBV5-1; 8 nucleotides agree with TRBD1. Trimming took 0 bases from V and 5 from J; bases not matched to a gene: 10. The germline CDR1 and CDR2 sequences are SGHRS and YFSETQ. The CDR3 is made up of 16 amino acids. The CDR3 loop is CASSLGKDRVPHEQYF. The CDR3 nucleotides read TGCGCCAGCAGCTTGGGCAAGGACAGGGTGCCCCACGAGCAGTACTTC.

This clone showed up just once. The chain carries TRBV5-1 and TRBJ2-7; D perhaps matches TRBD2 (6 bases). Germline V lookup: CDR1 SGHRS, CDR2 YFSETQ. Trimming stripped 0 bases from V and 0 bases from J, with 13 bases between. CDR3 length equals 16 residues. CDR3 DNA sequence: TGCGCCAGCAGCTTGGTTTCGGGGGTACCCTCCTACGAGCAGTACTTC. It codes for CASSLVSGVPSYEQYF. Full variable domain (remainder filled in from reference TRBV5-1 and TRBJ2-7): KAGVTQTPRYLIKTRGQQVTLSCSPISGHRSVSWYQQTPGQGLQFLFEYFSETQRNKGNFPGRFSGRQFSNSRSEMNVSTLELGDSALYLCASSLVSGVPSYEQYFGPGTRLTVT.

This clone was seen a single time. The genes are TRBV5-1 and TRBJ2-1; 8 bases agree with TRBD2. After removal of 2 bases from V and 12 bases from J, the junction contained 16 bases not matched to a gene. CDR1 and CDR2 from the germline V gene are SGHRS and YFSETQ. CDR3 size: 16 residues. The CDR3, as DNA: TGCGCCAGCAGCTTATCCCGGGGACTAGGAATCATCCGGCAGTTCTTC. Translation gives CASSLSRGLGIIRQFF.

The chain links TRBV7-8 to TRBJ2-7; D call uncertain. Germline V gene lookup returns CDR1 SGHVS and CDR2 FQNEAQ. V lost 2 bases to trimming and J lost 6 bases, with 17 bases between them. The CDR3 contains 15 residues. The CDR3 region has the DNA TGTGCCAGCAGCTTACCAAATCCCCTCACCGGCGAGCAGTACTTC. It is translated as CASSLPNPLTGEQYF.

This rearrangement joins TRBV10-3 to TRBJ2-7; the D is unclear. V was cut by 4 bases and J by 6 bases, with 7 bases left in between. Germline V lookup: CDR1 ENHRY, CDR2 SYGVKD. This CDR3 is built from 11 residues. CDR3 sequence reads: CAISGPGEQYF. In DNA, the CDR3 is TGTGCCATCAGTGGACCGGGCGAGCAGTACTTC.

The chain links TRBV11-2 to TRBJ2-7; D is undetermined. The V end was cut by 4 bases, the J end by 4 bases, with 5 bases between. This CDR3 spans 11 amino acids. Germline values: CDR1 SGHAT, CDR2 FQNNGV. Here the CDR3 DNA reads TGTGCCAGCAGCTCCAATTACGAGCAGTACTTC. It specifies CASSSNYEQYF.

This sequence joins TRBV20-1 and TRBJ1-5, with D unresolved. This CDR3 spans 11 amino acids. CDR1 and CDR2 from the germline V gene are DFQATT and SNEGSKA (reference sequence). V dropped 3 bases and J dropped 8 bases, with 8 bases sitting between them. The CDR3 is CSASSGKPQHF. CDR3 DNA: TGCAGTGCTAGCTCGGGTAAGCCCCAGCATTTT.

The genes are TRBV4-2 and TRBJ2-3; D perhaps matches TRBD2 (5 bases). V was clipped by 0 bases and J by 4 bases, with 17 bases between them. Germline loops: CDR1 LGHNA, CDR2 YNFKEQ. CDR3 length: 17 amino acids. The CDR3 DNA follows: TGTGCCAGCAGCCAAGATAACCCGGGGTTAGATTCAGATACGCAGTATTTT. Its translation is CASSQDNPGLDSDTQYF.

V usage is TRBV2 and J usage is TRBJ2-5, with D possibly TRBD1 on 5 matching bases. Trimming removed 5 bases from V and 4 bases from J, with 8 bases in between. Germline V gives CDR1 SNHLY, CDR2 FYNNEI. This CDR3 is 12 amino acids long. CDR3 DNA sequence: TGTGCCAGCAGTAATAGGGGAGAGACCCAGTACTTC. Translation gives CASSNRGETQYF. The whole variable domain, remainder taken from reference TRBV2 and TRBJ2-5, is EPEVTQTPSHQVTQMGQEVILRCVPISNHLYFYWYRQILGQKVEFLVSFYNNEISEKSEIFDDQFSVERPDGSNFTLKIRSTKLEDSAMYFCASSNRGETQYFGPGTRLLVL.

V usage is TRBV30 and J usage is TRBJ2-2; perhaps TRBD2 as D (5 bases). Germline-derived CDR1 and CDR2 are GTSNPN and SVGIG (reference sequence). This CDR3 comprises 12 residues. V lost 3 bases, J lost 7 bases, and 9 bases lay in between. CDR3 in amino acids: CAWSLADGELFF. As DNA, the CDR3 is TGTGCCTGGAGCCTAGCCGACGGGGAGCTGTTTTTT.

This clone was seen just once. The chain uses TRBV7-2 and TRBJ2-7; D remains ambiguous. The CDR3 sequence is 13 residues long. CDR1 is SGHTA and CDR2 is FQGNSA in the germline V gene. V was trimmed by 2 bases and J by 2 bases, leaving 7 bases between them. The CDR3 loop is CASSLFETYEQYF. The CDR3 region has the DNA TGTGCCAGCAGCTTATTTGAGACCTACGAGCAGTACTTC.

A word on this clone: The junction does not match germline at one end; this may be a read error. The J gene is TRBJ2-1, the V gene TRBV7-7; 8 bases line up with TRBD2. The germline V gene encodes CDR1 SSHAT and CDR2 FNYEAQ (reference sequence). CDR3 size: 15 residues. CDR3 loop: CASSLTPGGYNEQFF. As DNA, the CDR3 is TGTGCTAGCAGCTTAACCCCGGGAGGGTACAATGAGCAGTTCTTC.

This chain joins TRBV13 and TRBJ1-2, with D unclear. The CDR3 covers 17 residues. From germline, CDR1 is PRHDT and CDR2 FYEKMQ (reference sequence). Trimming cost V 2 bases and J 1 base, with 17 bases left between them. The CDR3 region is CASSLYLPERVNYGYTF. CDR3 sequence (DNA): TGTGCCAGCAGCTTATATCTCCCGGAGAGGGTTAACTATGGCTACACCTTC.

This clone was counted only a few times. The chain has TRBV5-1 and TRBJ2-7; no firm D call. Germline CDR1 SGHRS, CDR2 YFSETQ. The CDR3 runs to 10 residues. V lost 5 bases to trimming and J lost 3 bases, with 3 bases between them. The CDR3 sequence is CASRSYEQYF. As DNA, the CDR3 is TGCGCCAGCAGGAGCTACGAGCAGTACTTC.

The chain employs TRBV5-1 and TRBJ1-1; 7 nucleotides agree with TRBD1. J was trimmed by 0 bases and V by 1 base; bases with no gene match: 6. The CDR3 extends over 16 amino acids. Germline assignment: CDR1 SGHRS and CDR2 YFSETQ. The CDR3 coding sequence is TGCGCCAGCAGCTTGTACTGGGGACAGATGAACACTGAAGCTTTCTTT. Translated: CASSLYWGQMNTEAFF. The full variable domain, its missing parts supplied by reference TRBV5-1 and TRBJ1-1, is KAGVTQTPRYLIKTRGQQVTLSCSPISGHRSVSWYQQTPGQGLQFLFEYFSETQRNKGNFPGRFSGRQFSNSRSEMNVSTLELGDSALYLCASSLYWGQMNTEAFFGQGTRLTVV.

The DNA of the CDR3 is TGTGCCAGCAGTTTAGCTGGCAGGGCGGACGAGCAGTACTTC. Amino acids: CASSLAGRADEQYF. The chain joins TRBV27 to TRBJ2-7; TRBD1 might be the D (5 bases). This CDR3 region has 14 residues. CDR1 and CDR2 from the germline V gene are MNHEY and SMNVEV (reference sequence). V was clipped by 2 bases and J by 5 bases, with 13 bases between them.

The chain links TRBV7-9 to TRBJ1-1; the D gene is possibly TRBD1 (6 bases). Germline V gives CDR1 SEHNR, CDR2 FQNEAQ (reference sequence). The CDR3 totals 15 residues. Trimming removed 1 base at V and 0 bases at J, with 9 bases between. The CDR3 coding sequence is TGTGCCAGCAGCTTAGGGGACAATCTGAACACTGAAGCTTTCTTT. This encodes CASSLGDNLNTEAFF.

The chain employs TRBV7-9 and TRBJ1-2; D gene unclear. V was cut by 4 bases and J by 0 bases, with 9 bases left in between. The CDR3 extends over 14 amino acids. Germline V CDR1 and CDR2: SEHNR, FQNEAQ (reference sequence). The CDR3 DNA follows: TGTGCCAGCAGCTCAGGTTTAGCTAACTATGGCTACACCTTC. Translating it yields CASSSGLANYGYTF.

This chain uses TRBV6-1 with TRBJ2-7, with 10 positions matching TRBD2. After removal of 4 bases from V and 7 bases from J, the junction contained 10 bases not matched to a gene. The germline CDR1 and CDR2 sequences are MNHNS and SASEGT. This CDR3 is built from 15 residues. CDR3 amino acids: CASSGLAGEGREQYF. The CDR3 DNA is TGTGCCAGCAGTGGGCTAGCGGGAGAAGGGCGTGAGCAGTACTTC.

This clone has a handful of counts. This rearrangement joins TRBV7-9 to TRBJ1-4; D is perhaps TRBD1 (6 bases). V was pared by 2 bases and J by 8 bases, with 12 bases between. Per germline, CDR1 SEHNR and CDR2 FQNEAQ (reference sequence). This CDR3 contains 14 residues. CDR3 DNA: TGTGCCAGCAGCTTATGGGACACAACCGAAAAACTGTTTTTT. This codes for CASSLWDTTEKLFF.

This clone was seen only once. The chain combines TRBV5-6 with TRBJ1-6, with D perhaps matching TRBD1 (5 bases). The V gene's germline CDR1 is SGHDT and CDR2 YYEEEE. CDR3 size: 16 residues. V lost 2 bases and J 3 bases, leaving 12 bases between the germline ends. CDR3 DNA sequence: TGTGCCAGCAGCTTCAAGGACAAGATCTATAATTCACCCCTCCACTTT. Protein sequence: CASSFKDKIYNSPLHF.

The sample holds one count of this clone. CDR3 loop: CASSTGVRGQYF. The CDR3 DNA follows: TGTGCCAGCAGCACTGGGGTGCGGGGGCAGTACTTC. This chain connects TRBV6-5 to TRBJ2-7; D possibly corresponds to TRBD2 (6 bases). Germline V gives CDR1 MNHEY, CDR2 SVGAGI. V lost 6 bases and J lost 9, with 15 bases in between. CDR3 size: 12 residues.

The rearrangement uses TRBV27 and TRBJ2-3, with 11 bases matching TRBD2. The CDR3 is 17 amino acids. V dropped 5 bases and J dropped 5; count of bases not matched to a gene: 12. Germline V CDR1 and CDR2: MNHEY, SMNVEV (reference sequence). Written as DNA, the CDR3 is TGTGCCAGCAGTCTAGCCCCTAGCGGGGGGTTGAGAGATACGCAGTATTTT. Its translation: CASSLAPSGGLRDTQYF.

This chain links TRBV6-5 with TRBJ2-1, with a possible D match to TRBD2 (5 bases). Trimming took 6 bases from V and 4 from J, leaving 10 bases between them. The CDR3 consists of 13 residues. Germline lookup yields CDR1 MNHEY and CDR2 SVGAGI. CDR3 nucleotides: TGTGCCAGCAGCCCCGACTATTACAATGAGCAGTTCTTC. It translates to CASSPDYYNEQFF.